The 10 T cell receptor beta chains below were found in one sample sequenced in a study of low-dose radiotherapy and immunotherapy resistance in tumors. Primers used for first-strand cDNA, a TRAV- and TRBV-specific set, covered both alpha and beta chains. With a constant-region primer and a V-primer adapter, TCRs were subjected to about 20 PCR cycles of amplification. Each CDR3 protein gets one entry after TCRdb re-called the reads with MiXCR. The sample contains about 58,000 distinct CDR3 sequences, approximately 22% of which appear only once. The time point: after trial treatment. Treatment given: LDRT plus nivolumab, ipilimumab, low-dose cyclophosphamide and aspirin (RACIN trial). Sequencing used PBMCs, obtained after low-dose radiotherapy plus immunotherapy. These TCRs come from a male donor with prostate cancer.

The chain combines TRBV2 with TRBJ2-7; 7 bases are shared with TRBD1. Germline values: CDR1 SNHLY, CDR2 FYNNEI. V dropped 4 bases and J dropped 3; count of bases not matched to a gene: 6. This CDR3 contains 14 residues. The CDR3 sequence: CASSGLQGFYEQYF. The CDR3 nucleotides are TGTGCCAGCAGTGGGCTACAGGGGTTCTACGAGCAGTACTTC.

This clonotype has a count of ten or more. The chain is built from TRBV5-5 and TRBJ2-2; the match to TRBD1 covers 8 bases. The germline gives CDR1 SGHKS, CDR2 YYEKEE (reference sequence). The CDR3 runs 14 residues. V dropped 4 bases and J dropped 5; count of bases not matched to a gene: 4. The CDR3 is CASSRTGWTGELFF. CDR3 sequence (DNA): TGTGCCAGCAGCCGGACAGGGTGGACCGGGGAGCTGTTTTTT.

In this sample, this clonotype turned up many times. This rearrangement joins TRBV11-2 to TRBJ2-2; TRBD1 or TRBD2 may be the D gene (5 bases each). This CDR3 region has 16 residues. Germline lookup yields CDR1 SGHAT and CDR2 FQNNGV. V gave up 1 base and J gave up 7 bases, with 16 bases separating them. CDR3 residues: CASSLVVGVPVGELFF. CDR3 nucleotides: TGTGCCAGCAGCTTAGTAGTGGGGGTTCCCGTCGGGGAGCTGTTTTTT.

This clonotype was recorded many times. The V call is TRBV5-1, the J call TRBJ2-3, with TRBD2 identical over 12 bases. The CDR3 consists of 14 residues. Germline values: CDR1 SGHRS, CDR2 YFSETQ. V lost 9 bases to trimming and J lost 6 bases; unmatched junction nucleotides: 8. CDR3 sequence (DNA): TGCGCCACTTCGACTAGCGGGGGAGGGGATACGCAGTATTTT. It codes for CATSTSGGGDTQYF.

This clonotype was recorded at least ten times. The chain employs TRBV7-2 and TRBJ2-7; D is ambiguous. V was trimmed by 1 base and J by 0 bases, leaving 7 bases between them. Germline CDR1 and CDR2: SGHTA and FQGNSA. The CDR3 runs to 14 residues. The CDR3 here is CASSLGLFSYEQYF. CDR3 bases: TGTGCCAGCAGCTTAGGTTTGTTCTCCTACGAGCAGTACTTC.

This clonotype was observed at least ten times. In DNA, the CDR3 is TGTGCCACGGCGGGGGCCCAAACTAGCACAGATACGCAGTATTTT. Its translation: CATAGAQTSTDTQYF. The rearrangement links TRBV10-3 to TRBJ2-3, with D perhaps TRBD2 (7 bases). Trimming left V 10 bases short and J 0 bases short, with 17 bases between. This CDR3 has 15 amino acids. From germline, CDR1 is ENHRY and CDR2 SYGVKD.

This clonotype was seen many times. This rearrangement joins TRBV6-1 to TRBJ1-6, with D maybe TRBD1 (5 bases). V was pared by 6 bases and J by 0 bases, with 12 bases between. The CDR3 is 16 amino acids. Germline lookup yields CDR1 MNHNS and CDR2 SASEGT. The CDR3 loop is CASRGRASSYNSPLHF. In nucleotides, the CDR3 is TGTGCCAGCAGGGGCAGGGCAAGCTCCTATAATTCACCCCTCCACTTT.

This clonotype was recorded many times. This sequence joins TRBV5-1 and TRBJ2-1, with 12 bases identical to TRBD2. CDR1 and CDR2 from the germline V gene are SGHRS and YFSETQ. CDR3 length equals 17 residues. The J segment lost 6 bases and the V segment lost 1 base, leaving 8 bases of the junction unmatched. The CDR3 DNA is TGCGCCAGCAGCTTGACCCAGACTAGCGGGAGATTCAATGAGCAGTTCTTC. This encodes CASSLTQTSGRFNEQFF.

This clonotype was picked up many times. The rearrangement joins TRBV18 to TRBJ2-1, with 8 bases lining up with TRBD2. The germline V gene has CDR1 KGHSH and CDR2 LQKENI. V lost 3 bases and J lost 5; bases outside the gene matches: 6. This CDR3 has 15 residues. CDR3 in amino acids: CASSPLNSGDNEQFF. The CDR3 DNA sequence: TGTGCCAGCTCACCGTTGAATAGCGGGGACAATGAGCAGTTCTTC. The whole variable domain, filled in from reference TRBV18 and TRBJ2-1, reads NAGVMQNPRHLVRRRGQEARLRCSPMKGHSHVYWYRQLPEEGLKFMVYLQKENIIDESGMPKERFSAEFPKEGPSILRIQQVVRGDSAAYFCASSPLNSGDNEQFFGPGTRLTVL.

The chain links TRBV24-1 to TRBJ1-6; no reliable D call. Germline V CDR1 and CDR2: KGHDR, SFDVKD. Trimming pared 5 bases from V and 0 bases from J, leaving 10 bases between. This CDR3 has 16 residues. CDR3 DNA: TGTGCCACCAGTGGTTCGAGCAGCTCCTATAATTCACCCCTCCACTTT. Its translation: CATSGSSSSYNSPLHF.